The T cell receptor beta chain under discussion was sequenced for a study of Graves' ophthalmopathy and Graves' hyperthyroidism. Overall study results and limits: In blood, most expanded thyroid clonotypes above 0.001 frequency were also detected.

Trimming pared 0 bases from V and 0 bases from J, leaving 3 bases between. From germline, CDR1 is SGHRS and CDR2 YFSETQ. This CDR3 has 13 residues. RNA transcripts served as template for amplifying TCR beta CDR3 sequences. HTBI-primed RT-PCR formed the first round, and a multiplex PCR formed the second. TCRdb analysed the multiplex PCR reads with MiXCR anew, one entry per CDR3 protein. This sample has 350,000 or so distinct CDR3 sequences; roughly a sixth occur once, and the top ten carry 9% to 15%. Excluded were patients with other autoimmune diseases, uncontrolled infections, pregnancy or lactation. Clinical symptoms and serum thyroxine were used for diagnosis; TRAb, thyroid ultrasound and orbital computed tomography were also relied on. This clonotype occurred many times. Its target is unknown.

The receptor's source is an adult man with Graves' ophthalmopathy. The genes are TRBV5-1 and TRBJ1-2; no clear D. Material: peripheral blood. This chain's CDR3 is CASSLESNYGYTF. CDR3 nucleotide sequence: TGCGCCAGCAGCTTGGAGTCTAACTATGGCTACACCTTC.